This T cell receptor (beta chain) was captured by sequencing in a study of shared clonotypes between healthy human individuals. Germline V gene sequence: CDR1 SEHNR, CDR2 FQNEAQ (reference sequence). J was trimmed by 5 bases and V by 2 bases; bases with no gene match: 6. This CDR3 is 15 amino acids long. General study findings and limits: Only blood underwent sampling, and tissue repertoires likely differ.

Within Nashville, Tennessee resided all donors, each a Caucasian adult. In unsorted samples, genomic DNA was obtained using 100 million or so PBMCs. About this clone: Its antigen is still unknown.

Over several immunoSEQ plates, each subset's genomic DNA was distributed in even portions. Sequencing was performed with immunoSEQ multiplex PCR; in TCRdb, only in-frame clones are kept and a portion is missing. Here the sample spans about 490,000 clones, 79% being singletons. The rearrangement joins TRBV7-9 to TRBJ2-5, with 9 positions matching TRBD2. The TCR was taken from a woman in her forties in good health. Some clones in this sample may be carry-over from other donors' samples. The sample was PBMCs. CDR3 sequence (DNA): TGTGCCAGCAGCTTACCCCTAGCGGGACGCGAGACCCAGTACTTC. Amino acid sequence: CASSLPLAGRETQYF.